These 26 T cell receptor beta chains originate from one sample sequenced in a study of CD8 T cells in Susac syndrome (dated by TCRdb to between 2017 and 2020). Library preparation was by the immunoSEQ multiplex PCR assay. RNA was extracted using the RNeasy kit, and roughly 0.45 to 1 microgram was reverse transcribed with random hexamers. TCRdb trimmed the raw reads at Q25, called clones with MiXCR and kept productive beta chains. All rows with the same CDR3 protein become a single entry with the most common DNA and genes. Present in this sample are about 150,000 distinct CDR3 sequences, approximately 93% of which were seen just once. Of the sample, more than 0.08% falls within the top ten clones. Sequencing was performed on CD4+ T cells from PBMCs. The receptors originated from a human donor with multiple sclerosis.

This clonotype came up a few times. The gene calls are TRBV30 and TRBJ2-3; D not resolved. CDR3 length: 11 amino acids. Germline assignment: CDR1 GTSNPN and CDR2 SVGIG (reference sequence). Trimming removed 5 bases at V and 4 bases at J, with 7 bases between. The CDR3 DNA follows: TGTGCCTGGTCAGGAGCAGATACGCAGTATTTT. Amino acids: CAWSGADTQYF.

The V gene is TRBV7-8, the J gene TRBJ2-2, with a tentative D call TRBD2 (6 bases). V shed 5 bases and J shed 6 bases, with 19 bases lying between them. Germline-derived CDR1 and CDR2 are SGHVS and FQNEAQ. The CDR3 covers 16 residues. CDR3 bases: TGTGCCAGCAGCCTCGAAGGTAGCGGTAATCCCGGGGAGCTGTTTTTT. Its translation is CASSLEGSGNPGELFF.

CDR3 residues: CASSLTGVSGANVLTF. CDR3 DNA sequence: TGTGCCAGCAGCCTAACAGGCGTCTCTGGGGCCAACGTCCTGACTTTC. V is TRBV11-1 and J is TRBJ2-6; possible D gene TRBD1, 5 bases. With 5 bases removed from V and 0 bases from J, the gap between germline ends came to 11 bases. Germline V CDR1 and CDR2: SGHAT, FQDESV (reference sequence). This CDR3 contains 16 residues. The full variable domain, its missing parts supplied by reference TRBV11-1 and TRBJ2-6, is EAEVAQSPRYKITEKSQAVAFWCDPISGHATLYWYRQILGQGPELLVQFQDESVVDDSQLPKDRFSAERLKGVDSTLKIQPAELGDSAMYLCASSLTGVSGANVLTFGAGSRLTVL.

The V gene is TRBV12-3 or TRBV12-4, the J gene TRBJ2-2, with D possibly being TRBD1 (6 bases). Trimming stripped 8 bases from V and 0 bases from J, with 7 bases between. The CDR3 runs 13 residues. The CDR3 region has the DNA TGTGCCAGCGGGGGCACGAACACCGGGGAGCTGTTTTTT. Translation: CASGGTNTGELFF.

This chain connects TRBV7-2 to TRBJ2-2; 9 positions agree with TRBD2. The CDR3 is 15 amino acids. The ends lost 8 bases at V and 0 bases at J; junction bases unmatched: 4. Germline V gene sequence: CDR1 SGHTA, CDR2 FQGNSA. CDR3 DNA: TGTGCCAGCTCAGCGGGAGGCGCGAACACCGGGGAGCTGTTTTTT. This gives the protein CASSAGGANTGELFF.

The V and J genes are TRBV6-2 or TRBV6-3 and TRBJ2-5; D uncertain. Trimming cost V 2 bases and J 3 bases, with 4 bases left between them. The CDR3 covers 12 residues. CDR1 and CDR2 from the germline V gene are MNHEY and SVGEGT. CDR3 DNA sequence: TGTGCCAGCAGTTACCCGAAAGAGACCCAGTACTTC. Amino acid sequence: CASSYPKETQYF.

This chain uses TRBV29-1 with TRBJ1-4; D not certain. The V and J ends lost 5 bases and 4 bases respectively, with 11 bases between them. CDR3 length: 13 amino acids. Germline-derived CDR1 and CDR2 are SQVTM and ANQGSEA. CDR3 sequence reads: CSVITQYNEKLFF. As DNA, the CDR3 is TGCAGCGTTATAACCCAGTATAATGAAAAACTGTTTTTT. The full variable domain, with the rest looked up from reference TRBV29-1 and TRBJ1-4, is SAVISQKPSRDICQRGTSLTIQCQVDSQVTMMFWYRQQPGQSLTLIATANQGSEATYESGFVIDKFPISRPNLTFSTLTVSNMSPEDSSIYLCSVITQYNEKLFFGSGTQLSVL.

The CDR3 nucleotides are TGTGCCTGGAATCGCGGGAGAATGCAGACCCAGTACTTC. Amino acid sequence: CAWNRGRMQTQYF. This chain uses TRBV30 with TRBJ2-5; 7 nucleotides match TRBD2. Trimming took 4 bases from V and 6 from J; bases not matched to a gene: 8. The CDR3 spans 13 residues. Germline lookup yields CDR1 GTSNPN and CDR2 SVGIG (reference sequence).

The chain is built from TRBV7-9 and TRBJ2-1; 8 nucleotides align to TRBD2. Germline CDR1 is SEHNR and CDR2 is FQNEAQ (reference sequence). The CDR3 runs to 15 residues. V lost 5 bases and J lost 8; bases outside the gene matches: 11. Written as DNA, the CDR3 is TGTGCCAGCAGCCTTAACGGGGGGGGGCCGGATGAGCAGTTCTTC. Its protein product is CASSLNGGGPDEQFF.

The chain uses TRBV28 and TRBJ2-7; D uncertain. There are 14 residues in the CDR3. Germline CDR1 MDHEN, CDR2 SYDVKM. The ends were cut back, 2 bases at V and 5 bases at J, with 13 bases in the middle. CDR3: CASSLEMWSHEQYF. The CDR3 DNA reads TGTGCCAGCAGTTTAGAAATGTGGAGCCACGAGCAGTACTTC.

The chain joins TRBV18 to TRBJ2-1; 7 nucleotides match TRBD1. V shed 3 bases and J 4 bases; nucleotides not matched to a gene: 9. The germline V gene encodes CDR1 KGHSH and CDR2 LQKENI. This CDR3 has 16 residues. This chain's CDR3 is CASSPRGGQRYNEQFF. The DNA of the CDR3 is TGTGCCAGCTCACCCCGAGGGGGACAGAGGTACAATGAGCAGTTCTTC. Full variable domain (missing parts from reference TRBV18 and TRBJ2-1): NAGVMQNPRHLVRRRGQEARLRCSPMKGHSHVYWYRQLPEEGLKFMVYLQKENIIDESGMPKERFSAEFPKEGPSILRIQQVVRGDSAAYFCASSPRGGQRYNEQFFGPGTRLTVL.

This clonotype was seen only once. The chain combines TRBV21-1 with TRBJ1-2; no check of the table's D call, TRBD1, against the DNA was made. TRBV21-1 is termed a pseudogene. CDR3 length: 15 residues. CDR3 coding DNA: TGTGCCAGCAGCAAAGAAACAGGGGGCGTTTATGGCTACACCTTC. This encodes CASSKETGGVYGYTF.

V and J are TRBV2 and TRBJ1-2; a weak D match, TRBD1 (5 bases). There are 14 residues in the CDR3. Trimming shortened V by 3 bases and J by 7 bases, and 15 bases separated the two germline ends. Germline assignment: CDR1 SNHLY and CDR2 FYNNEI. CDR3 bases: TGTGCCAGCAGTGAGGGGCAGGTAGCTGGTGGCTACACCTTC. Protein product: CASSEGQVAGGYTF.

V is TRBV12-3 or TRBV12-4 and J is TRBJ2-1, with a tentative D call TRBD2 (5 bases). Trimming stripped 3 bases from V and 11 bases from J, with 11 bases between. This CDR3 has 12 residues. CDR3 protein: CASSFSGSKQFF. CDR3 nucleotides: TGTGCCAGCAGTTTTTCGGGGTCGAAGCAGTTCTTC.

This chain joins TRBV6-7 and TRBJ1-2, with 8 positions matching TRBD1. TRBV6-7 is an ORF, and what it does is uncertain. The CDR3 contains 15 residues. The J segment lost 4 bases and the V segment lost 0 bases, leaving 4 bases of the junction unmatched. The CDR3 DNA reads as TGTGCCAGCAGTTACTCGAGACAGGGGACCTATGGCTACACCTTC. This sequence encodes CASSYSRQGTYGYTF.

The chain carries TRBV6-5 and TRBJ1-2; no clear D. Trimming removed 2 bases at V and 4 bases at J, with 8 bases between. The CDR3 length is 13 residues. Germline V CDR1 and CDR2: MNHEY, SVGAGI. The CDR3 sequence is CASSYGDFYGYTF. The DNA of the CDR3 is TGTGCCAGCAGTTACGGGGATTTCTATGGCTACACCTTC.

V is TRBV20-1 and J is TRBJ2-3; no definite D call. Germline loops: CDR1 DFQATT, CDR2 SNEGSKA (reference sequence). V was clipped by 5 bases and J by 6 bases, with 6 bases between them. There are 10 residues in the CDR3. CDR3 nucleotide sequence: TGCAGTGCTGGCCGGGATACGCAGTATTTT. It codes for CSAGRDTQYF.

The chain employs TRBV28 and TRBJ1-2; D not resolved. Trimming left V 4 bases short and J 4 bases short, with 13 bases between. This CDR3 region has 14 residues. Per the germline V gene, CDR1 is MDHEN and CDR2 is SYDVKM. This CDR3 is CASSSATTSYGYTF. In DNA, the CDR3 is TGTGCCAGCAGTTCGGCGACAACGTCCTATGGCTACACCTTC.

The chain carries TRBV20-1 and TRBJ2-5; tentatively, D is TRBD1 or TRBD2 (5 bases each). Germline values: CDR1 DFQATT, CDR2 SNEGSKA (reference sequence). The CDR3 runs 12 residues. Deletions cut 6 bases from V and 7 bases from J, with 15 bases between. CDR3 loop: CSATGALGTQYF. The CDR3 nucleotides are TGCAGTGCAACCGGGGCCCTAGGGACCCAGTACTTC.

The chain joins TRBV5-1 to TRBJ2-5; 8 positions agree with TRBD1. The V gene end was trimmed by 4 bases and the J gene end by 1 base; junction bases not matched to a gene: 3. CDR1 is SGHRS and CDR2 is YFSETQ in the germline V gene. The CDR3 extends over 14 amino acids. The CDR3 nucleotides read TGCGCCAGCAGCGTTGGACAGGGCCAAGAGACCCAGTACTTC. Protein product: CASSVGQGQETQYF.

The V and J genes are TRBV4-3 and TRBJ1-2, with D unresolved. This CDR3 comprises 16 residues. Germline assignment: CDR1 LGHNA and CDR2 YSLEER. With 0 bases removed from V and 0 bases from J, the gap between germline ends came to 11 bases. CDR3 in DNA: TGCGCCAGCAGCCAAGATATAGGCGGACCTAACTATGGCTACACCTTC. Its translation: CASSQDIGGPNYGYTF.

The chain has TRBV27 and TRBJ1-5, with D possibly TRBD1 on 6 matching bases. Germline loops: CDR1 MNHEY, CDR2 SMNVEV (reference sequence). The CDR3 runs 13 residues. V lost 3 bases and J lost 6, with 9 bases in between. The CDR3 DNA reads TGTGCCAGCAGTTTGTGGGGGGCTCAGCCCCAGCATTTT. Its translation is CASSLWGAQPQHF.

The chain employs TRBV2 and TRBJ2-7; 9 bases are shared with TRBD1. In germline, CDR1 is SNHLY, CDR2 FYNNEI. V lost 4 bases, J lost 4 bases, and 5 bases stayed unmatched. The CDR3 has 14 amino acids. The CDR3 sequence: CASSATGGAYEQYF. As DNA, the CDR3 is TGTGCCAGCAGTGCCACAGGGGGCGCGTACGAGCAGTACTTC. The full variable domain, with the rest looked up from reference TRBV2 and TRBJ2-7, is EPEVTQTPSHQVTQMGQEVILRCVPISNHLYFYWYRQILGQKVEFLVSFYNNEISEKSEIFDDQFSVERPDGSNFTLKIRSTKLEDSAMYFCASSATGGAYEQYFGPGTRLTVT.

The chain carries TRBV12-3 or TRBV12-4 and TRBJ2-7; D is tentatively TRBD1 or TRBD2 (5 bases each). The CDR3 is 16 residues long. Trimming shortened V by 6 bases and J by 6 bases, and 24 bases separated the two germline ends. CDR3 sequence (DNA): TGTGCCAGCAGCCCCGGGTGGACGGGGACCCTTTTCGAGCAGTACTTC. Protein: CASSPGWTGTLFEQYF.

J is TRBJ2-7 and V is TRBV5-6; D not certain. This CDR3 is built from 9 residues. Between the trimmed V and J ends, which lost 4 bases and 8 bases, there was a span of 4 bases. The V gene's germline CDR1 is SGHDT and CDR2 YYEEEE. The CDR3 nucleotides are TGTGCCAGCAGCACTCAGCAGTACTTC. It translates to CASSTQQYF.

This sequence joins TRBV4-3 and TRBJ2-1; 9 bases are shared with TRBD2. The germline V gene encodes CDR1 LGHNA and CDR2 YSLEER. The CDR3 covers 20 residues. V dropped 3 bases and J dropped 4; count of bases not matched to a gene: 19. The CDR3 DNA is TGCGCCAGCAGCCATGGAATAGCGGGAGCAAGGATATTCACATACAATGAGCAGTTCTTC. Translated: CASSHGIAGARIFTYNEQFF.